The entry below describes one T cell receptor (beta chain). As yet, its antigen is unknown. One entry per CDR3 protein results from TCRdb running MiXCR on the reads. The top ten clones hold about 50% of a sample with roughly 80,000 distinct CDR3 sequences, roughly a quarter of them seen once. The data originate from a study of T cell repertoires in cytomegalovirus infection. Study-wide findings and caveats: Accumulated public TCR beta family frequency recognized individuals carrying CMV together with the relevant HLA.

The CDR3 sequence is 15 residues long. Per the germline V gene, CDR1 is SGHNT and CDR2 is YENEEA. V lost 2 bases and J lost 4, with 14 bases in between. The chain links TRBV11-3 to TRBJ1-1; weak D call: TRBD1 (6 bases). The sequencing used CD8+ T cells from cultured PBMCs, collected from culture after CMV antigen stimulation. The clonotype was recovered from a human donor in good health (CMV status not recorded). Some clones in this sample may be carry-over from other donors' samples. The CDR3 DNA follows: TGTGCCAGCAGCTTACGGGCCGGAGGGGGCACTGAAGCTTTCTTT. This translates into CASSLRAGGGTEAFF. The full variable domain, completed using reference TRBV11-3 and TRBJ1-1, is EAGVVQSPRYKIIEKKQPVAFWCNPISGHNTLYWYLQNLGQGPELLIRYENEEAVDDSQLPKDRFSAERLKGVDSTLKIQPAELGDSAVYLCASSLRAGGGTEAFFGQGTRLTVV.